The T cell receptor beta chain under discussion was sequenced for a study of shared T cell receptors in the human thymus. As regards this clone: Other DNA sequences in the sample encode the same CDR3.

The germline V and J ends were trimmed by 2 bases and 6 bases, with 14 bases remaining between them. Germline V lookup: CDR1 MNHEY, CDR2 SMNVEV (reference sequence). The CDR3 covers 14 residues. Only in-frame clones appear in the TCRdb table, and some are missing; sequencing was by immunoSEQ multiplex PCR. The sample lists roughly 660,000 clones, over 75% occurring once. These data were likewise used in another study, on human thymus T cells. That report notes: Surgeons resected thymus tissue during corrective heart surgery. Thymic and blood repertoires appeared to display a bias in their usage of V and J genes. Overlap was high between thymic repertoires from unrelated individuals, as reported in related research.

Sequenced input: thymocytes. This chain uses TRBV27 with TRBJ2-7; possibly TRBD1 for D (6 bases). This sequence originates from a boy younger than two with a congenital heart defect. The CDR3 reads CASSLRQGSSEQYF. The CDR3 nucleotides are TGTGCCAGCAGTTTAAGGCAGGGGTCATCCGAGCAGTACTTC.